Following are 28 T cell receptor beta chains from one sample sequenced in a study of shared clonotypes between healthy human individuals. This table comes from immunoSEQ multiplex PCR, and its TCRdb copy is limited to in-frame clones, with some not included. The table records around 2.1 million clones, 95% of them present only once. The specimen sequenced was naive CD4+ T cells sorted from blood. Subset: CD45RA+ positively selected. All receptors derive from a man aged 18 to 30 in good health.

The J gene is TRBJ2-7, the V gene TRBV19; TRBD2 is a possible D gene (5 bases). Trimming stripped 10 bases from V and 0 bases from J, with 13 bases between. Germline lookup yields CDR1 LNHDA and CDR2 SQIVND (reference sequence). This CDR3 is built from 13 residues. CDR3 nucleotides: TGTGCCACTGGGAGAGGGCCCTCCTACGAGCAGTACTTC. Amino acid sequence: CATGRGPSYEQYF. Combining the CDR3 with reference TRBV19 and TRBJ2-7 gives the whole variable domain DGGITQSPKYLFRKEGQNVTLSCEQNLNHDAMYWYRQDPGQGLRLIYYSQIVNDFQKGDIAEGYSVSREKKESFPLTVTSAQKNPTAFYLCATGRGPSYEQYFGPGTRLTVT.

The chain links TRBV4-1 to TRBJ1-2; TRBD1 is a possible D gene (6 bases). CDR1 and CDR2 from the germline V gene are MGHRA and YSYEKL. CDR3 length: 15 amino acids. V was pared by 0 bases and J by 3 bases, with 11 bases between. The CDR3 loop reads CASSQDRAGDYGYTF. DNA for the CDR3: TGCGCCAGCAGCCAAGACAGGGCAGGGGACTATGGCTACACCTTC.

This clone was seen a single time. The sample has other DNA sequences that encode this CDR3 too. The chain joins TRBV7-9 to TRBJ2-2; maybe TRBD2 (5 bases). V lost 1 base and J 4 bases, leaving 10 bases between the germline ends. The CDR3 is 15 residues long. Looked up from germline, CDR1 is SEHNR and CDR2 is FQNEAQ (reference sequence). The CDR3, as DNA: TGTGCCAGCAGCTTAGTCGCGGGTGGCACCGGGGAGCTGTTTTTT. This translates into CASSLVAGGTGELFF.

The V call is TRBV2, the J call TRBJ2-5; a weak D match, TRBD1 (6 bases). Germline CDR1 SNHLY, CDR2 FYNNEI. V lost 5 bases and J 2 bases, leaving 15 bases between the germline ends. The CDR3 has 15 amino acids. CDR3 amino acids: CASSFSGQSQETQYF. For the CDR3, the DNA is TGTGCCAGCAGTTTTTCGGGACAATCGCAAGAGACCCAGTACTTC.

CDR3 DNA sequence: TGTGCCTGGAGTGTACTGCTAGCGGGGGACCAAGAGACCCAGTACTTC. Protein: CAWSVLLAGDQETQYF. This sequence joins TRBV30 and TRBJ2-5, with 10 bases matching TRBD2. Germline lookup yields CDR1 GTSNPN and CDR2 SVGIG (reference sequence). After removal of 0 bases from V and 0 bases from J, the junction contained 4 bases not matched to a gene. CDR3 length: 16 amino acids.

The chain carries TRBV21-1 and TRBJ2-5; whether TRBD2, the table's D call, matches the DNA was not checked. TRBV21-1 is assigned pseudogene status. CDR3 length: 20 amino acids. The CDR3 nucleotides are TGTGCCAGAAACAACTTTGGTCGGCGGGATCTCCGAACCTTCTCGGAGACCCAGTACTTC. Encoded protein: CARNNFGRRDLRTFSETQYF.

V and J are TRBV15 and TRBJ1-4; 7 bases map to TRBD1. The CDR3 loop spans 15 amino acids. V was clipped by 5 bases and J by 5 bases; unmatched bases: 8. CDR1 is LNHNV, CDR2 YYDKDF, per germline (reference sequence). The CDR3 coding sequence is TGTGCCACCAGCGGAGCACAGGGGTTGAATGAAAAACTGTTTTTT. It encodes CATSGAQGLNEKLFF. The full variable domain, with the rest looked up from reference TRBV15 and TRBJ1-4, is DAMVIQNPRYQVTQFGKPVTLSCSQTLNHNVMYWYQQKSSQAPKLLFHYYDKDFNNEADTPDNFQSRRPNTSFCFLDIRSPGLGDTAMYLCATSGAQGLNEKLFFGSGTQLSVL.

The rearrangement uses TRBV2 and TRBJ1-5; D is uncertain. The CDR3 is 13 amino acids. Trimming stripped 10 bases from V and 0 bases from J, with 10 bases between. CDR1 and CDR2 (germline): SNHLY, FYNNEI. CDR3 region: CATRGGSNQPQHF. CDR3 bases: TGTGCCACGCGAGGTGGTAGCAATCAGCCCCAGCATTTT. Complete variable domain (other parts from reference TRBV2 and TRBJ1-5): EPEVTQTPSHQVTQMGQEVILRCVPISNHLYFYWYRQILGQKVEFLVSFYNNEISEKSEIFDDQFSVERPDGSNFTLKIRSTKLEDSAMYFCATRGGSNQPQHFGDGTRLSIL.

V usage is TRBV9 and J usage is TRBJ2-2; D tentatively fits TRBD1 or TRBD2 (5 bases each). CDR1 and CDR2 from the germline V gene are SGDLS and YYNGEE. V was trimmed by 3 bases and J by 0 bases, leaving 9 bases between them. The CDR3 length is 15 residues. This CDR3 reads CASSAGTPNTGELFF. The CDR3 nucleotides read TGTGCCAGCAGCGCCGGGACCCCGAACACCGGGGAGCTGTTTTTT.

This clone was observed a handful of times. The genes are TRBV18 and TRBJ1-2; maybe TRBD1 (5 bases). Trimming removed 3 bases from V and 1 base from J, with 15 bases in between. CDR1 and CDR2 (germline): KGHSH, LQKENI. CDR3 length: 16 amino acids. The DNA of the CDR3 is TGTGCCAGCTCACCGGAAACAGGTGCCGGTAACTATGGCTACACCTTC. Protein: CASSPETGAGNYGYTF.

The rearrangement joins TRBV11-2 to TRBJ2-2, with D perhaps matching TRBD2 (6 bases). There are 16 residues in the CDR3. The V gene's germline CDR1 is SGHAT and CDR2 FQNNGV. V shed 2 bases and J shed 6 bases, with 16 bases lying between them. The CDR3 reads CASSLTGGIGPGELFF. The CDR3 bases are TGTGCCAGCAGCTTAACTGGCGGGATAGGCCCCGGGGAGCTGTTTTTT.

This clone was recorded a few times. This chain connects TRBV18 to TRBJ1-6; 9 bases are a match to TRBD1. Germline V CDR1 and CDR2: KGHSH, LQKENI. The CDR3 is 14 amino acids. The ends lost 6 bases at V and 11 bases at J; junction bases unmatched: 8. The CDR3 region is CASSQTTGGTPLHF. The CDR3 coding sequence is TGTGCCAGCTCCCAAACGACAGGGGGTACACCCCTCCACTTT.

For the CDR3, the DNA is TGCGCCAGCAGTGAGCTCGGGTCCTACGAGCAGTACTTC. As protein: CASSELGSYEQYF. V gene TRBV10-1 combines with J gene TRBJ2-7; the D is unclear. The CDR3 contains 13 residues. V was trimmed by 2 bases and J by 1 base, leaving 6 bases between them. The germline V gene encodes CDR1 WNHNN and CDR2 SYGVQD (reference sequence).

The rearrangement links TRBV28 to TRBJ1-2; D gene ambiguous. CDR1 and CDR2 (germline): MDHEN, SYDVKM. This CDR3 spans 12 amino acids. The V end was cut by 4 bases, the J end by 8 bases, with 11 bases between. This CDR3 is CASSSTPRGYTF. As DNA, the CDR3 is TGTGCCAGCAGTTCAACCCCGAGGGGCTACACCTTC.

As to this clone: The identical CDR3 is also encoded by other nucleotide sequences in the sample. The gene calls are TRBV7-2 and TRBJ1-6, with D uncertain. This CDR3 has 14 residues. Looked up from germline, CDR1 is SGHTA and CDR2 is FQGNSA. V was trimmed by 0 bases and J by 1 base, leaving 1 base between them. CDR3: CASSLASYNSPLHF. The DNA for the CDR3 is TGTGCCAGCAGCTTAGCATCCTATAATTCACCCCTCCACTTT.

V gene TRBV18 combines with J gene TRBJ2-1; D possibly corresponds to TRBD1 (5 bases). This CDR3 is 16 amino acids long. Deletions cut 0 bases from V and 1 base from J, with 10 bases between. Germline V lookup: CDR1 KGHSH, CDR2 LQKENI. This chain's CDR3 is CASSPPPTGSYNEQFF. CDR3 DNA: TGTGCCAGCTCACCACCGCCAACAGGTTCCTACAATGAGCAGTTCTTC.

The chain uses TRBV10-3 and TRBJ1-2; TRBD1 is a possible D gene (5 bases). This CDR3 is built from 13 residues. V dropped 6 bases and J dropped 4 bases, with 12 bases sitting between them. Germline values: CDR1 ENHRY, CDR2 SYGVKD. The CDR3 sequence is CAIRGDLGYGYTF. CDR3 coding DNA: TGTGCCATCAGGGGGGACCTCGGCTATGGCTACACCTTC.

CDR3 coding DNA: TGTGCCAGCAGCTTGGGGGAGGCCCATACGCAGTATTTT. This encodes CASSLGEAHTQYF. V is TRBV5-4 and J is TRBJ2-3; possibly TRBD2 for D (6 bases). The length of the CDR3 is 13 residues. Germline CDR1 reads SGHNT; CDR2 reads YYREEE (reference sequence). Deletions cut 0 bases from V and 7 bases from J, with 9 bases between.

This clone came up once. This sequence joins TRBV4-1 and TRBJ2-1; 12 positions match TRBD2. Trimming cost V 2 bases and J 0 bases; bases outside gene matches: 11. Germline values: CDR1 MGHRA, CDR2 YSYEKL. CDR3 length equals 20 residues. The CDR3 DNA follows: TGCGCCAGCAGCCAACCGCCGGGACTAGCGGGTGTAAGCTCCTACAATGAGCAGTTCTTC. This encodes CASSQPPGLAGVSSYNEQFF.

CDR3 DNA: TGTGCCAGCAGTTCTAACTCTGGGGCCAACGTCCTGACTTTC. Translating it yields CASSSNSGANVLTF. The chain carries TRBV6-5 and TRBJ2-6; D ambiguous. CDR3 length equals 14 residues. Per the germline V gene, CDR1 is MNHEY and CDR2 is SVGAGI. The V gene lost 4 bases and the J gene lost 0 bases, with 4 bases spanning the gap.

This clone was seen once. The chain uses TRBV10-1 and TRBJ2-3, with 11 bases lining up with TRBD2. The CDR3 has 17 amino acids. J gave up 11 bases and V 0 bases, and 13 bases lay outside the gene matches. CDR1 is WNHNN and CDR2 is SYGVQD in the germline V gene (reference sequence). DNA of the CDR3: TGCGCCAGCAGTGAGTCGCGCGGGGGACTAGCGGCCGGGGGGCAGTATTTT. Its protein product is CASSESRGGLAAGGQYF.

The V gene is TRBV6-4, the J gene TRBJ1-1; no clear D. Germline CDR1 and CDR2: MRHNA and SNTAGT. V lost 4 bases and J 6 bases, leaving 12 bases between the germline ends. The CDR3 length is 13 residues. The chain's CDR3 is CASSGGGSSEAFF. The CDR3 DNA is TGTGCCAGCAGTGGAGGTGGCTCGTCTGAAGCTTTCTTT.

The chain links TRBV4-1 to TRBJ2-3; 7 nucleotides agree with TRBD1. The CDR3 consists of 15 residues. V was pared by 3 bases and J by 2 bases, with 5 bases of the junction left unmatched. Germline CDR1 reads MGHRA; CDR2 reads YSYEKL. CDR3 in amino acids: CASSHPDRDTDTQYF. The CDR3 DNA is TGCGCCAGCAGCCACCCCGACAGGGACACAGATACGCAGTATTTT.

This chain connects TRBV2 to TRBJ1-2; TRBD1 matches 9 bases. V shed 5 bases, J shed 6 bases, and the junction held 7 bases outside the gene matches. The CDR3 sequence is 14 residues long. The germline gives CDR1 SNHLY, CDR2 FYNNEI. The CDR3 loop reads CASSIGTGHHGYTF. DNA of the CDR3: TGTGCCAGCAGTATCGGGACAGGGCACCATGGCTACACCTTC.

The chain is built from TRBV2 and TRBJ2-5, with 7 positions matching TRBD2. The CDR3 contains 14 residues. Germline V gene data show CDR1 as SNHLY and CDR2 as FYNNEI. V was clipped by 4 bases and J by 5 bases; unmatched bases: 7. The CDR3 spells CASSATSNWETQYF. The CDR3 DNA is TGTGCCAGCAGTGCGACTAGCAACTGGGAGACCCAGTACTTC.

The V gene is TRBV29-1, the J gene TRBJ1-2, with TRBD1 matching over 7 bases. The V and J ends lost 7 bases and 6 bases, in that order; junction bases with no gene match: 5. In germline, CDR1 is SQVTM, CDR2 ANQGSEA. The CDR3 contains 11 residues. DNA for the CDR3: TGCAGCGCCCGACAGGGCGATGGCTACACCTTC. It translates to CSARQGDGYTF.

The chain is built from TRBV4-1 and TRBJ1-5; TRBD1 agrees at 7 bases. Looked up from germline, CDR1 is MGHRA and CDR2 is YSYEKL. The CDR3 loop spans 16 amino acids. The V gene end was trimmed by 1 base and the J gene end by 5 bases; junction bases not matched to a gene: 8. CDR3 nucleotide sequence: TGCGCCAGCAGCCAAGGACAGGGCCTTCTCGATCAGCCCCAGCATTTT. This codes for CASSQGQGLLDQPQHF.

The chain joins TRBV6-1 to TRBJ1-4; D may be TRBD1 (5 bases). V lost 1 base, J lost 8 bases, and 17 bases lay in between. Germline V gene data show CDR1 as MNHNS and CDR2 as SASEGT. The CDR3 has 16 residues. The CDR3 loop is CASSEGFRAGTEKLFF. The CDR3 DNA reads TGTGCCAGCAGTGAAGGATTCAGGGCAGGTACGGAAAAACTGTTTTTT.